Presented here are 15 T cell receptor beta chains from one specimen sequenced in a study of glioma-infiltrating T cells after dendritic cell vaccination. This table comes from immunoSEQ multiplex PCR, and its TCRdb copy is limited to in-frame clones, with some not included. The sample holds 85,000 to 100,000 clones; approximately 84% are singletons and the top ten take about 5%. Time point noted: after dendritic cell vaccination, including at tumor progression/relapse. Sequenced here: blood, sampled after dendritic cell vaccination. The source is a human donor with glioblastoma.

The V gene is TRBV19, the J gene TRBJ2-1; a possible D gene is TRBD1 (6 bases). This CDR3 region has 15 residues. Deletions cut 1 base from V and 8 bases from J, with 15 bases between. Germline CDR1 LNHDA, CDR2 SQIVND (reference sequence). In DNA, the CDR3 is TGTGCCAGTAGTATAGGTCAGGGGAATCCCCATGAGCAGTTCTTC. Its protein product is CASSIGQGNPHEQFF.

V is TRBV2 and J is TRBJ2-2, with 7 bases fitting TRBD2. The CDR3 extends over 21 amino acids. V lost 8 bases to trimming and J lost 0 bases; unmatched junction nucleotides: 24. Germline V gives CDR1 SNHLY, CDR2 FYNNEI. CDR3 loop: CASLLNRLGLAEEANTGELFF. In DNA, the CDR3 is TGTGCCAGCCTACTCAACCGACTTGGGCTAGCGGAGGAGGCGAACACCGGGGAGCTGTTTTTT. The entire variable domain, with the rest obtained from reference TRBV2 and TRBJ2-2, is as follows: EPEVTQTPSHQVTQMGQEVILRCVPISNHLYFYWYRQILGQKVEFLVSFYNNEISEKSEIFDDQFSVERPDGSNFTLKIRSTKLEDSAMYFCASLLNRLGLAEEANTGELFFGEGSRLTVL.

This clone was picked up a small number of times. V is TRBV2 and J is TRBJ2-5; D not certain. Deletions cut 4 bases from V and 10 bases from J, with 19 bases between. The CDR3 extends over 14 amino acids. Germline values: CDR1 SNHLY, CDR2 FYNNEI. CDR3 sequence: CASSGIGAIRDQYF. CDR3 DNA: TGTGCCAGCAGTGGGATAGGAGCCATTCGAGACCAGTACTTC.

The rearrangement uses TRBV27 and TRBJ2-2; D possibly corresponds to TRBD1 (7 bases). CDR3 size: 18 residues. CDR1 MNHEY and CDR2 SMNVEV come from the germline V gene (reference sequence). The V end was cut by 6 bases, the J end by 5 bases, with 25 bases between. The CDR3 spells CASSLGRGGYPRTGELFF. CDR3 nucleotide sequence: TGTGCCAGCAGCCTCGGGAGAGGGGGCTACCCTCGGACCGGGGAGCTGTTTTTT.

The CDR3 spells CASSFLAGAPDTQYF. Written as DNA, the CDR3 is TGCGCCAGCAGCTTCCTAGCGGGAGCCCCAGATACGCAGTATTTT. The chain uses TRBV5-1 and TRBJ2-3; TRBD2 agrees at 10 bases. From germline, CDR1 is SGHRS and CDR2 YFSETQ. V was pared by 2 bases and J by 4 bases, with 4 bases of the junction left unmatched. This CDR3 has 15 amino acids.

This chain joins TRBV19 and TRBJ2-7, with TRBD2 as a possible D gene (6 bases). The germline CDR1 and CDR2 sequences are LNHDA and SQIVND (reference sequence). V dropped 3 bases and J dropped 3 bases, with 15 bases sitting between them. The CDR3 runs 15 residues. For the CDR3, the DNA is TGTGCCAGTAGTATTGGGACGGAGGGATTCTACGAGCAGTACTTC. As protein: CASSIGTEGFYEQYF.

The chain employs TRBV19 and TRBJ2-6, with unresolved D. Germline assignment: CDR1 LNHDA and CDR2 SQIVND (reference sequence). Trimming removed 4 bases from V and 0 bases from J, with 7 bases in between. This CDR3 is built from 15 residues. CDR3 loop: CASSTRSSGANVLTF. CDR3 in DNA: TGTGCCAGTAGTACCCGGAGCTCTGGGGCCAACGTCCTGACTTTC.

The CDR3 loop is CASSPTGFSANYGYTF. The CDR3, as DNA: TGTGCCAGCAGTCCGACAGGTTTCTCTGCTAACTATGGCTACACCTTC. The chain is built from TRBV6-6 and TRBJ1-2, with TRBD1 as a possible D gene (6 bases). Trimming stripped 5 bases from V and 0 bases from J, with 16 bases between. Germline V lookup: CDR1 MNHNY, CDR2 SVGAGI (reference sequence). This CDR3 contains 16 residues.

This clone was recorded only once. The chain joins TRBV6-1 to TRBJ1-2; TRBD1 matches 11 bases. The CDR3 runs to 14 residues. The ends lost 7 bases at V and 2 bases at J; junction bases unmatched: 3. Germline lookup yields CDR1 MNHNS and CDR2 SASEGT. The CDR3 loop is CASKGQGANYGYTF. For the CDR3, the DNA is TGTGCCAGCAAAGGACAGGGGGCGAACTATGGCTACACCTTC.

The chain recombines TRBV5-1 with TRBJ1-2, with D perhaps matching TRBD1 (6 bases). With 2 bases removed from V and 6 bases from J, the gap between germline ends came to 11 bases. Germline V gene sequence: CDR1 SGHRS, CDR2 YFSETQ. CDR3 length: 13 amino acids. CDR3 loop: CASSLQGSDGYTF. The CDR3 nucleotides read TGCGCCAGCAGCTTACAGGGTTCGGATGGCTACACCTTC. Full variable domain (remainder filled in from reference TRBV5-1 and TRBJ1-2): KAGVTQTPRYLIKTRGQQVTLSCSPISGHRSVSWYQQTPGQGLQFLFEYFSETQRNKGNFPGRFSGRQFSNSRSEMNVSTLELGDSALYLCASSLQGSDGYTFGSGTRLTVV.

The CDR3: CASRTGFDTGELFF. The CDR3 nucleotides are TGTGCCAGCAGAACAGGGTTCGACACCGGGGAGCTGTTTTTT. The chain combines TRBV6-5 with TRBJ2-2; weak D call: TRBD1 (6 bases). Germline values: CDR1 MNHEY, CDR2 SVGAGI. The CDR3 covers 14 residues. Trimming left V 6 bases short and J 3 bases short, with 11 bases between.

V gene TRBV10-3 combines with J gene TRBJ1-1; 9 bases are a match to TRBD1. CDR1 and CDR2 from the germline V gene are ENHRY and SYGVKD. The junction had 1 base not matched to a gene; V was cut back by 4 bases and J by 1 base. The CDR3 spans 14 residues. The CDR3 DNA is TGTGCCATCAGTGTGGACAGGGGGAACACTGAAGCTTTCTTT. This gives the protein CAISVDRGNTEAFF.

The chain uses TRBV30 and TRBJ2-2, with D possibly TRBD1 on 6 matching bases. Germline assignment: CDR1 GTSNPN and CDR2 SVGIG (reference sequence). CDR3 length: 15 amino acids. With 1 base removed from V and 7 bases from J, the gap between germline ends came to 16 bases. The CDR3 loop reads CAWSDKNRAGGELFF. The CDR3 DNA reads as TGTGCCTGGAGTGACAAAAACAGGGCGGGCGGGGAGCTGTTTTTT.

J is TRBJ1-6 and V is TRBV28; D call uncertain. The CDR3 covers 12 residues. From germline, CDR1 is MDHEN and CDR2 SYDVKM. With 6 bases removed from V and 6 bases from J, the gap between germline ends came to 6 bases. DNA of the CDR3: TGTGCCAGCAGACCAGTTAATTCACCCCTCCACTTT. This encodes CASRPVNSPLHF. Complete variable domain (other parts from reference TRBV28 and TRBJ1-6): DVKVTQSSRYLVKRTGEKVFLECVQDMDHENMFWYRQDPGLGLRLIYFSYDVKMKEKGDIPEGYSVSREKKERFSLILESASTNQTSMYLCASRPVNSPLHFGNGTRLTVT.

The chain links TRBV19 to TRBJ1-2; maybe TRBD1 (6 bases). The CDR3 runs to 14 residues. V was clipped by 6 bases and J by 3 bases, with 14 bases between them. Looked up from germline, CDR1 is LNHDA and CDR2 is SQIVND (reference sequence). The CDR3 spells CASRATGSDYGYTF. CDR3 nucleotide sequence: TGTGCCAGTAGAGCTACAGGGAGCGACTATGGCTACACCTTC.